The entry below describes one TCR beta chain. Its cognate antigen is unknown. These data belong to a study of CXCR3-negative and CXCR3-positive naive CD8 T cells. Study-level points and caveats: Naive subsets expressed similar surface CD5; TRB CDR3 features served to infer TCR strength. TRB CDR3s were more hydrophobic in CXCR3-positive than in CXCR3-negative naive cells.

UMI-tagged TRB cDNA libraries were built via 5' RACE. TCRdb derives one entry per CDR3 protein from the 5' RACE reads, leaving out DNA. Its table lists 150,000 to 160,000 distinct CDR3 sequences. The TCR comes from a human donor in good health. Some clones in this sample may be carry-over from other donors' samples. Sample: naive CXCR3+ CD8+ T cells from blood. Specified subset: CD45RO-CCR7+CD27+CD95- naive CD8+ T cells expressing CXCR3 (TNR3+).

The CDR3 protein is CASRLRVMGNNEQFF. V and J are TRBV28 and TRBJ2-1; without DNA, the TCRdb call of TRBD1 cannot be checked. Germline V lookup: CDR1 MDHEN, CDR2 SYDVKM. The CDR3 is 15 amino acids.